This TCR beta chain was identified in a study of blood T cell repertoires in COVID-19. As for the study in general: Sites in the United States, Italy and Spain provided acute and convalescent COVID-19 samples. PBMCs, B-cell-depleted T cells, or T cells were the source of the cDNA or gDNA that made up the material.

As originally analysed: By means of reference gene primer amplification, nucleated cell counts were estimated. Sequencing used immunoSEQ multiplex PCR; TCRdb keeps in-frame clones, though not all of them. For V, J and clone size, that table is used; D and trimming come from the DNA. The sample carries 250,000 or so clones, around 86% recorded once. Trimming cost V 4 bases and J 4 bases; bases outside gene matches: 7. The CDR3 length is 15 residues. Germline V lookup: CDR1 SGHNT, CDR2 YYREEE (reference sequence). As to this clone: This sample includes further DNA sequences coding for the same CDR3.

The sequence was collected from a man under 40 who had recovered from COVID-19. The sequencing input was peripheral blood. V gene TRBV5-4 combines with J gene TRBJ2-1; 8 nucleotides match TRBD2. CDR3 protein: CASSRAAGGYNEQFF. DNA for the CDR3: TGTGCCAGCAGCAGGGCCGCGGGGGGATACAATGAGCAGTTCTTC.